This is a list of T cell receptor beta chains from one sample in a study of cytomegalovirus exposure and HLA in healthy donors. Some clones are missing from TCRdb's copy, which holds only in-frame ones; the method was immunoSEQ multiplex PCR. Of 200,000 to 250,000 clones listed, under 85% were seen once; the top ten hold less than 2%. Sample: PBMCs. The receptors originated from a man aged 45 to 65 in good health and CMV-seronegative. The CDR3 runs from the conserved cysteine through the conserved F or W. Clone size is shown for a subset of rows, as once, few, many or a class of expanded clone.

j_gene	abundance	v_gene	CDR3aa
TRBJ2-7	-	TRBV27	CASSTTRSYEQYF
TRBJ2-1	once	TRBV11-2	CASSFTSGRGNEQFF
-	once	TRBV5-1	CASSLAADLYEQYF
TRBJ1-2	-	TRBV29-1	CSATGGEGYTF
TRBJ1-3	few	TRBV6-1	CASSEATGLGNTIYF
TRBJ2-3	-	TRBV7-3	CASSLTTTLVPDTQYF
TRBJ2-1	-	TRBV5-1	CASSQLPSGNNEQFF
TRBJ2-5	-	TRBV28	CASSAGQGDSVTQYF
TRBJ2-3	-	TRBV7-2	CASSLLGLAGGLGTDTQYF
TRBJ2-2	-	TRBV7-2	CASSLILGTGKPGELFF
TRBJ2-3	-	TRBV7-6	CASSAISGSMADTQYF
TRBJ2-5	-	TRBV27	CASSYGTNWETQYF
TRBJ2-7	-	TRBV7-3	CASSPSGLPYEQYF
TRBJ2-5	-	TRBV7-9	CASSIESGEQYF
TRBJ1-6	-	TRBV6-1	CASSERGGLHF
TRBJ2-7	-	TRBV28	CASRKAGGSYEQYF
TRBJ1-5	-	TRBV6-1	CASSEFTGVSQPQHF
TRBJ1-5	-	TRBV28	CASSDRGRGAQHF